The 21 T cell receptor beta chains below come from one sample, sequenced in a study of shared clonotypes between healthy human individuals. The protocol was immunoSEQ multiplex PCR, while the TCRdb copy is restricted to in-frame clones and leaves out a portion. The repertoire has around 530,000 clones, just over 75% of them found once; the top ten carry about 11%. Sequenced: PBMCs. Every receptor here comes from a woman in her thirties or forties in good health. Some clones in this sample may be carry-over from other donors' samples.

The V and J genes are TRBV6-6 and TRBJ1-1; no reliable D call. The germline V gene encodes CDR1 MNHNY and CDR2 SVGAGI (reference sequence). V was clipped by 4 bases and J by 0 bases, with 9 bases between them. This CDR3 comprises 14 residues. The CDR3 nucleotides are TGTGCCAGCAGTTCCCCGACGGTGAACACTGAAGCTTTCTTT. Translation gives CASSSPTVNTEAFF.

For the CDR3, the DNA is TGTGCCAGCAGTCTCCTGGGACTAGCGGAAGAGCAGTACTTC. Its translation: CASSLLGLAEEQYF. The gene calls are TRBV27 and TRBJ2-7; TRBD2 aligns across 11 bases. The germline gives CDR1 MNHEY, CDR2 SMNVEV (reference sequence). J lost 7 bases, V lost 5 bases, and 7 bases had no gene match. The CDR3 has 14 residues.

The genes are TRBV7-2 and TRBJ1-5; 8 nucleotides match TRBD1. In germline, CDR1 is SGHTA, CDR2 FQGNSA. The V gene end was trimmed by 4 bases and the J gene end by 6 bases; junction bases not matched to a gene: 11. CDR3 length: 16 amino acids. The CDR3 loop is CASSSTGTGLGQPQHF. CDR3 in DNA: TGTGCCAGCAGCTCCACAGGGACAGGACTAGGTCAGCCCCAGCATTTT.

The J gene is TRBJ1-5, the V gene TRBV7-8; 10 nucleotides align to TRBD1. This CDR3 contains 16 residues. The germline V gene has CDR1 SGHVS and CDR2 FQNEAQ. The trim removed 1 base at V and 7 bases at J, leaving 7 bases unmatched. The CDR3 DNA is TGTGCCAGCAGCTTAGAAGGAGGGACAGGGGTCCAGCCCCAGCATTTT. It yields the protein CASSLEGGTGVQPQHF.

In this sample, this clone turned up once. The V call is TRBV19, the J call TRBJ2-2, with 10 bases matching TRBD1. This CDR3 is built from 16 residues. In germline, CDR1 is LNHDA, CDR2 SQIVND (reference sequence). V dropped 6 bases and J dropped 4; count of bases not matched to a gene: 8. DNA of the CDR3: TGTGCCAGTAGGGGGACAGGGGAATGGGGCACCGGGGAGCTGTTTTTT. Amino acids: CASRGTGEWGTGELFF.

The V call is TRBV2, the J call TRBJ1-2; 7 nucleotides align to TRBD1. The CDR3 has 14 amino acids. Germline loops: CDR1 SNHLY, CDR2 FYNNEI. V lost 5 bases to trimming and J lost 4 bases; unmatched junction nucleotides: 7. CDR3: CASSPGQSVYGYTF. In nucleotides, the CDR3 is TGTGCCAGCAGTCCGGGACAGTCGGTCTATGGCTACACCTTC.

This clone was recorded a few times. It is likely a read error: a sequence one base away is far more abundant. DNA for the CDR3: TGTGCCAGCTCTCAAACCCGGGAGACATACTATGGCTACACCTTC. Translation: CASSQTRETYYGYTF. The chain combines TRBV18 with TRBJ1-2; D gene uncertain. From germline, CDR1 is KGHSH and CDR2 LQKENI. Trimming stripped 6 bases from V and 3 bases from J, with 17 bases between. The CDR3 has 15 amino acids.

DNA of the CDR3: TGCGCCAGCAAGGAGGTGAACAATGAGCAGTTCTTC. The encoded protein is CASKEVNNEQFF. V is TRBV5-1 and J is TRBJ2-1, with D possibly being TRBD2 (5 bases). Trimming cost V 6 bases and J 5 bases, with 9 bases left between them. This CDR3 is built from 12 residues. Germline V gives CDR1 SGHRS, CDR2 YFSETQ.

The chain combines TRBV5-6 with TRBJ1-2; D is ambiguous. The CDR3 runs 11 residues. The V and J ends lost 4 bases and 1 base respectively, with 2 bases between them. Germline V gene lookup returns CDR1 SGHDT and CDR2 YYEEEE. Here the CDR3 reads CASSVNYGYTF. DNA for the CDR3: TGTGCCAGCAGCGTTAACTATGGCTACACCTTC.

The V and J genes are TRBV6-6 and TRBJ1-5; 9 nucleotides match TRBD1. CDR1 MNHNY and CDR2 SVGAGI come from the germline V gene (reference sequence). V was clipped by 6 bases and J by 4 bases; unmatched bases: 7. This CDR3 region has 15 residues. The CDR3 DNA is TGTGCCAGCAGACCCCTCGACAGGGGGAATCAGCCCCAGCATTTT. It translates to CASRPLDRGNQPQHF.

This sequence joins TRBV7-9 and TRBJ2-3, with D possibly TRBD2 on 5 matching bases. V gave up 8 bases and J gave up 2 bases, with 11 bases separating them. The CDR3 is 13 residues long. Germline CDR1 is SEHNR and CDR2 is FQNEAQ (reference sequence). DNA of the CDR3: TGTGCCAGCGGGAGCACCACCACAGATACGCAGTATTTT. As protein: CASGSTTTDTQYF.

The chain joins TRBV7-2 to TRBJ2-3; tentative D call: TRBD2 (5 bases). The germline CDR1 and CDR2 sequences are SGHTA and FQGNSA. This CDR3 spans 14 amino acids. Trimming pared 5 bases from V and 6 bases from J, leaving 15 bases between. CDR3 residues: CASSVSVRSDTQYF. Here the CDR3 DNA reads TGTGCCAGCAGCGTTAGCGTTAGATCGGATACGCAGTATTTT.

The chain combines TRBV11-3 with TRBJ2-1, with 7 positions matching TRBD2. Germline V gene lookup returns CDR1 SGHNT and CDR2 YENEEA. V shed 5 bases and J 0 bases; nucleotides not matched to a gene: 10. The CDR3 sequence is 17 residues long. The CDR3 DNA sequence: TGTGCCAGCAGCCCGGGGGGAGGACTAGGCTCCTACAATGAGCAGTTCTTC. Amino acids: CASSPGGGLGSYNEQFF.

V gene TRBV7-2 combines with J gene TRBJ1-1; possibly TRBD1 for D (5 bases). The length of the CDR3 is 14 residues. Trimming pared 1 base from V and 6 bases from J, leaving 12 bases between. Germline values: CDR1 SGHTA, CDR2 FQGNSA. CDR3 bases: TGTGCCAGCAGCTTAGTAGGGGACGGAGCTGAAGCTTTCTTT. Its translation is CASSLVGDGAEAFF.

This clone was picked up a small number of times. The CDR3 loop is CASSSGRSNQPQHF. CDR3 DNA sequence: TGTGCCAGCAGCTCGGGACGGAGCAATCAGCCCCAGCATTTT. The chain combines TRBV7-2 with TRBJ1-5, with D perhaps TRBD1 (5 bases). Germline values: CDR1 SGHTA, CDR2 FQGNSA. Trimming took off 4 bases at V and 1 base at J, with 8 bases between the two ends. The CDR3 length is 14 residues.

This chain uses TRBV7-2 with TRBJ2-1, with D possibly TRBD2 on 5 matching bases. This CDR3 has 14 residues. Trimming pared 4 bases from V and 4 bases from J, leaving 11 bases between. Germline V gene lookup returns CDR1 SGHTA and CDR2 FQGNSA. CDR3 region: CASSSDGLYNEQFF. The CDR3 DNA follows: TGTGCCAGCAGCTCCGACGGACTGTACAATGAGCAGTTCTTC.

V usage is TRBV5-1 and J usage is TRBJ2-5, with no clear D. The CDR3 totals 11 residues. The germline V gene encodes CDR1 SGHRS and CDR2 YFSETQ. The germline V and J ends were trimmed by 6 bases and 3 bases, with 6 bases remaining between them. The CDR3 loop is CASTREETQYF. In DNA, the CDR3 is TGCGCCAGCACCCGAGAAGAGACCCAGTACTTC.

This chain joins TRBV10-3 and TRBJ2-2; no clear D gene. The CDR3 spans 14 residues. Germline CDR1 and CDR2: ENHRY and SYGVKD. V lost 10 bases, J lost 1 base, and 13 bases lay in between. The CDR3 DNA is TGTGCCAGCGGTTCAGACTTGAACACCGGGGAGCTGTTTTTT. It yields the protein CASGSDLNTGELFF.

This clone was counted a few times. The sample has other DNA sequences that encode this CDR3 too. The chain employs TRBV29-1 and TRBJ2-3; D unresolved. Trimming pared 5 bases from V and 2 bases from J, leaving 14 bases between. The germline CDR1 and CDR2 sequences are SQVTM and ANQGSEA. The CDR3 sequence is 14 residues long. This CDR3 reads CSVQEGVHTDTQYF. The CDR3 coding sequence is TGCAGCGTTCAGGAAGGAGTCCACACAGATACGCAGTATTTT.

This clone was observed a few times. V usage is TRBV5-8 and J usage is TRBJ2-2, with TRBD1 identical over 7 bases. The CDR3 is 16 residues long. CDR1 SGHTS and CDR2 YDEGEE come from the germline V gene. Losses at the gene ends were 2 bases for V and 1 base for J; bases not matched to a gene: 5. This CDR3 is CASSFYRGGNTGELFF. The CDR3 bases are TGTGCCAGCAGCTTCTACAGGGGCGGGAACACCGGGGAGCTGTTTTTT.

The chain recombines TRBV18 with TRBJ2-4; 8 bases match TRBD2. V trimming: 6 bases; J trimming: 8 bases; junction bases outside the gene matches: 9. The V gene's germline CDR1 is KGHSH and CDR2 LQKENI. The CDR3 contains 14 residues. DNA of the CDR3: TGTGCCAGCTCCCGAGCGGGAGTCGAAGACATTCAGTACTTC. Translating gives CASSRAGVEDIQYF.